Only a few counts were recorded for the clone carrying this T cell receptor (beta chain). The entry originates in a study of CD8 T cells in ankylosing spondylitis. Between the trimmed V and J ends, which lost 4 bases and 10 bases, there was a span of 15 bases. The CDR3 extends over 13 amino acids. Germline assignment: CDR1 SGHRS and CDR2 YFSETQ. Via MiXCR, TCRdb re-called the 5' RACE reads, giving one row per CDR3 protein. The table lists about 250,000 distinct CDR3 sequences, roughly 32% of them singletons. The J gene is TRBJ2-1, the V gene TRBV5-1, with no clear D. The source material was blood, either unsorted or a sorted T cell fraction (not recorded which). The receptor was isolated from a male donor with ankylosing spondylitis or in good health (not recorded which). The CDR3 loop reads CASSPDLKVEQFF. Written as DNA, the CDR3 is TGCGCCAGCAGCCCGGACCTAAAGGTGGAGCAGTTCTTC.